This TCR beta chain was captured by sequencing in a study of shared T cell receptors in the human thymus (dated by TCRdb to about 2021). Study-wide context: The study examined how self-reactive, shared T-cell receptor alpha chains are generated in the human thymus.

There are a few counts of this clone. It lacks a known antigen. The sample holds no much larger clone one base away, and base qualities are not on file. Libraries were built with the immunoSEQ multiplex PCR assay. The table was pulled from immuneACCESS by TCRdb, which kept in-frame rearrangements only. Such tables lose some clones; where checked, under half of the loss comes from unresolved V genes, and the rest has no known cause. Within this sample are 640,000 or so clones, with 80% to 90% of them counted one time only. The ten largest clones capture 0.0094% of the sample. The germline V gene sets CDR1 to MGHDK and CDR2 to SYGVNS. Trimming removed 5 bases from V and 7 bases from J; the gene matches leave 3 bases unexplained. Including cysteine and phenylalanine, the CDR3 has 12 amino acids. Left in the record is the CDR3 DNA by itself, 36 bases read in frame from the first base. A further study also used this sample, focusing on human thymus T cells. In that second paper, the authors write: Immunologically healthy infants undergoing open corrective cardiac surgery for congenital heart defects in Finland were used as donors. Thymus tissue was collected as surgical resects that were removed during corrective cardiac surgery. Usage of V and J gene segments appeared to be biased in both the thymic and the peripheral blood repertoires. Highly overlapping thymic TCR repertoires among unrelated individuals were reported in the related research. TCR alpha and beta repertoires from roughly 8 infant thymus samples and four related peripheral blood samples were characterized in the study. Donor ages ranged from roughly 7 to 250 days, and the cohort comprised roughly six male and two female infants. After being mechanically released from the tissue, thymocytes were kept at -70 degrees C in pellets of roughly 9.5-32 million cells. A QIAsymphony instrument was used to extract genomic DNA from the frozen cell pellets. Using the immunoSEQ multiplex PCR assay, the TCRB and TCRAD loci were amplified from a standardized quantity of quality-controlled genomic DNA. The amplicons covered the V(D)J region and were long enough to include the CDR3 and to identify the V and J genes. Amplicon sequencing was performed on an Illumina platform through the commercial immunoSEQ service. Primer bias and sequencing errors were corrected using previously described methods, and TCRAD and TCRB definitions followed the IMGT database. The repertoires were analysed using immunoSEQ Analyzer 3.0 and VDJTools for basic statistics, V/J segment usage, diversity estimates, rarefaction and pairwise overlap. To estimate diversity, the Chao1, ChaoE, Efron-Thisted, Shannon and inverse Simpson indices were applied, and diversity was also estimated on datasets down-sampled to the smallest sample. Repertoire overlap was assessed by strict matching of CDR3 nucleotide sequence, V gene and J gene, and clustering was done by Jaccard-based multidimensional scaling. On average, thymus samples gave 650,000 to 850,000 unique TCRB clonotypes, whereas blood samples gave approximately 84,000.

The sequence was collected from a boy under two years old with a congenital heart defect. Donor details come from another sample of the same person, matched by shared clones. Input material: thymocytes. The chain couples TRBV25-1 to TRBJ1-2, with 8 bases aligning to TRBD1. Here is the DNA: TGTGCCAGCAGTCCAGGGGGCGGTGGCTACACCTTC. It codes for CASSPGGGGYTF.